The next 4 T cell receptor beta chains were all read from a single sample in a study of blood T cell repertoires in COVID-19. Sequenced by immunoSEQ multiplex PCR; TCRdb stores in-frame clones only, minus some. The sample holds around 250,000 clones, 82% seen once. Sequencing was done on a sample of peripheral blood. The receptors shown here come from a woman aged 80 or over with acute or convalescent COVID-19.

This clone was detected only once. V and J are TRBV23-1 and TRBJ2-7; 9 nucleotides match TRBD1. TRBV23-1 is recorded as an ORF, its role being uncertain. The CDR3 contains 16 residues. Trimming cost V 0 bases and J 6 bases; bases outside gene matches: 9. As DNA, the CDR3 is TGCGCCAGCAGTCAATCGGACGGGACAGGGCGGGCCGAGCAGTACTTC. Encoded protein: CASSQSDGTGRAEQYF.

The chain links TRBV5-1 to TRBJ2-6; a possible D gene is TRBD1 (6 bases). The CDR3 loop spans 15 amino acids. V gave up 3 bases and J gave up 0 bases, with 7 bases separating them. CDR1 is SGHRS, CDR2 YFSETQ, per germline. DNA for the CDR3: TGCGCCAGCAGCTGGGACACCTCTGGGGCCAACGTCCTGACTTTC. This sequence encodes CASSWDTSGANVLTF.

Remarks on this clone: One end of the junction is discordant with germline, which a read error may explain. V is TRBV12-3 or TRBV12-4 and J is TRBJ2-4; no clear D gene. The CDR3 is made up of 12 amino acids. As DNA, the CDR3 is TGTGCCAGCAGTTACGAAGACCGACATATGAGCTTC. As protein: CASSYEDRHMSF.

The V and J genes are TRBV9 and TRBJ2-5; TRBD2 matches 14 bases. V was pared by 4 bases and J by 1 base, with 6 bases of the junction left unmatched. The CDR3 spans 17 residues. In germline, CDR1 is SGDLS, CDR2 YYNGEE. In DNA form, the CDR3 reads TGTGCCAGCAGCCCTGGACTAGCGGGAGGCAGCCAAGAGACCCAGTACTTC. Protein product: CASSPGLAGGSQETQYF.